This TCR beta chain was identified during a study of T cells after yellow fever vaccination. Study-level findings and limits: At under 98% for CD4 and 88% for CD8, most primary-vaccination clones showed up again after the booster.

This clonotype was detected many times. Its cognate antigen is unknown. TCRdb re-called the 5' RACE reads with MiXCR, one entry per CDR3 protein. Among some 420,000 distinct CDR3 sequences, roughly a sixth were seen once, and the ten largest hold roughly a sixth. The CDR3 has 13 residues. CDR1 and CDR2 (germline): SGDLS, YYNGEE. V lost 0 bases to trimming and J lost 4 bases, with 7 bases between them. The rearrangement uses TRBV9 and TRBJ2-5; maybe TRBD2 (5 bases). The sequences come from PBMCs, collected before the yellow fever booster vaccination. The sequence came from a man aged 18 to 30 who received the YFV17D yellow fever vaccine. The CDR3 reads CASSVAEAETQYF. Here the CDR3 DNA reads TGTGCCAGCAGCGTAGCGGAGGCAGAGACCCAGTACTTC.